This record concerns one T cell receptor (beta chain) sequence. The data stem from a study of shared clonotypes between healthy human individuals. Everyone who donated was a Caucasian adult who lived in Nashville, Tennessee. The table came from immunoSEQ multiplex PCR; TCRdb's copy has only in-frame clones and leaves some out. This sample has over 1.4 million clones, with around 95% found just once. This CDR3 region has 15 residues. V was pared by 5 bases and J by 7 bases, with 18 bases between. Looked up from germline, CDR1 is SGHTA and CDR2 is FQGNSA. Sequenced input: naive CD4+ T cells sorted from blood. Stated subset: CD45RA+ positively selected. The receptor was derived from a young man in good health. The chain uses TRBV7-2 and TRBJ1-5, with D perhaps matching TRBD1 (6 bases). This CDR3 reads CASSPPTGLYQPQHF. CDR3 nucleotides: TGTGCCAGCAGCCCGCCTACAGGGCTCTACCAGCCCCAGCATTTT.